This TCR beta chain derives from a study of blood T cell repertoires in COVID-19. Authors' processing steps: Estimation of nucleated cell counts was performed using reference gene primer amplification. Here immunoSEQ multiplex PCR was the method, and the copy in TCRdb shows in-frame clones only, minus some. V and J calls and clone size follow that table, whereas D and trimming were derived from the DNA. Altogether around 230,000 clones are present, about 80% being singletons, with the ten largest covering 15%. The study recruited people aged about 18 to 90 years across around 24 US areas. This CDR3 region has 15 residues. Germline CDR1 and CDR2: SGDLS and YYNGEE. The J segment lost 6 bases and the V segment lost 3 bases, leaving 10 bases of the junction unmatched.

The V gene is TRBV9, the J gene TRBJ1-1; TRBD1 matches 8 bases. The sample consisted of PBMCs or T cells enriched from blood (not recorded which). The TCR sequence derives from a man between 35 and 55 years old who had recovered from COVID-19. CDR3 protein: CASSGAGGARAEAFF. The DNA for the CDR3 is TGTGCCAGCAGCGGGGCAGGGGGCGCAAGGGCTGAAGCTTTCTTT.